These T cell receptor beta chains were read from a single sample in a study of cytomegalovirus exposure and HLA in healthy donors. Profiling relied on immunoSEQ multiplex PCR, and the TCRdb table lists in-frame clones only, not all of them. The sample gives approximately 69,000 clones, 75% to 80% of which show up once; over 2.5% is in the top ten. Sample: PBMCs. The receptors come from a man aged 18 to 35 in good health and CMV-seronegative. Both conserved end residues are part of each CDR3. Each record gives: clone size, D gene, CDR3 length, J gene, V gene, CDR3 protein, CDR3 DNA. The D gene is left open where the match is weak. Clone size is given for some rows only: seen once, a few or many times, or a class if the clone is expanded.

>-|-|13|TRBJ2-7|TRBV30
CAWSAGDSYEQYF
TGTGCCTGGAGTGCAGGGGACTCCTACGAGCAGTACTTC
>-|-|15|TRBJ1-2|TRBV14
CASSQAQPGVRGYTF
TGTGCCAGCAGCCAAGCTCAACCGGGAGTGAGGGGCTACACCTTC
>-|-|15|TRBJ1-1|TRBV4-2
CASTMTPTGNTEAFF
TGTGCCAGTACCATGACCCCGACAGGGAACACTGAAGCTTTCTTT
>-|-|14|TRBJ1-1|TRBV6-5
CASSYGQGNGEAFF
TGTGCCAGCAGTTACGGGCAGGGGAACGGTGAAGCTTTCTTT
>once|TRBD2|18|TRBJ2-3|TRBV10-3
CAISEPRTSGGGGDTQYF
TGTGCCATCAGTGAACCTCGGACTAGCGGGGGCGGGGGAGATACGCAGTATTTT
>-|-|14|TRBJ1-5|TRBV5-4
CASSLGGSNQPQHF
TGTGCCAGCAGCTTGGGCGGAAGCAATCAGCCCCAGCATTTT
>-|TRBD2|17|TRBJ2-3|TRBV7-9
CASSLGGAGGQSGTQYF
TGTGCCAGCAGCTTAGGGGGAGCGGGGGGGCAGAGCGGTACGCAGTATTTT
>-|TRBD1|16|TRBJ1-6|TRBV7-6
CASSRLRGQGNSPLHF
TGTGCCAGCAGCCGCCTCCGGGGACAGGGGAATTCACCCCTCCACTTT
>few|-|17|TRBJ1-6|TRBV28
CASSIPGQSSYNSPLHF
TGTGCCAGCAGTATTCCCGGACAGAGCTCCTATAATTCACCCCTCCACTTT
>-|TRBD1|18|TRBJ2-6|TRBV14
CASSPGQGKVSGANVLTF
TGTGCCAGCAGCCCCGGACAGGGCAAAGTCTCTGGGGCCAACGTCCTGACTTTC
>-|-|15|TRBJ2-7|TRBV5-1
CASSLGTAGLYEQYF
TGCGCCAGCAGCTTAGGAACGGCAGGACTCTACGAGCAGTACTTC
>-|-|13|TRBJ1-6|TRBV19
CASSTTGSSPLHF
TGTGCCAGCTCAACTACAGGGAGTTCACCCCTCCACTTT
>-|-|13|TRBJ1-5|TRBV28
CASAMRVDQPQHF
TGTGCCAGCGCCATGCGGGTGGATCAGCCCCAGCATTTT
>medium-sized|TRBD1|14|TRBJ1-4|TRBV4-1
CASSQDRGREKLFF
TGCGCCAGCAGCCAGGACAGGGGAAGAGAAAAACTGTTTTTT
>once|TRBD1|16|TRBJ1-1|TRBV2
CASTLRGTGVNTEAFF
TGTGCCAGCACCCTCAGGGGGACAGGGGTGAACACTGAAGCTTTCTTT
>-|-|15|TRBJ1-5|TRBV2
CASSEGGQPNQPQHF
TGTGCCAGCAGTGAAGGAGGACAGCCTAATCAGCCCCAGCACTTT
>-|TRBD1|12|TRBJ2-7|TRBV2
CASGTDNYEQYF
TGTGCCTCCGGGACAGATAACTACGAGCAGTACTTC
>-|TRBD1|15|TRBJ2-3|TRBV5-4
CASSPGTASTDTQYF
TGTGCCAGCAGCCCAGGGACAGCAAGCACAGATACGCAGTATTTT
>-|-|17|TRBJ2-2|TRBV4-2
CASSQEGQGTYTGELFF
TGTGCCAGCAGCCAAGAAGGGCAGGGGACCTACACCGGGGAGCTGTTTTTT
>few|TRBD1|15|TRBJ2-2|TRBV2
CASIRQGANTGELFF
TGTGCCAGCATTAGACAGGGGGCTAACACCGGGGAGCTGTTTTTT
>-|-|14|TRBJ1-2|TRBV9
CASSIQGENYGYTF
TGTGCCAGCAGCATACAGGGAGAGAACTATGGCTACACCTTC
>-|TRBD1|14|TRBJ2-7|TRBV6-6
CASKPGQGTYEQYF
TGTGCCAGTAAGCCGGGACAGGGCACCTACGAGCAGTACTTC
>once|TRBD1|15|TRBJ2-2|TRBV5-6
CASSPSGEDRVGLFF
TGTGCCAGCAGCCCCTCTGGCGAGGACAGGGTAGGGCTGTTTTTT
>few|TRBD1|15|TRBJ1-1|TRBV6-1
CASSGRTGGDTEAFF
TGTGCCAGCAGTGGACGGACAGGGGGGGACACTGAAGCTTTCTTT
>-|TRBD1|15|TRBJ2-7|TRBV7-2
CASSRSGQGHYEQYF
TGTGCCAGCAGCCGCTCGGGACAGGGCCATTACGAGCAGTACTTC
>-|-|13|TRBJ2-3|TRBV11-1
CASSPDFTDTQYF
TGTGCCAGCAGTCCAGACTTTACAGATACGCAGTATTTT
>few|-|16|TRBJ2-3|TRBV19
CASSIDLASAADTQYF
TGTGCCAGTAGTATAGATTTGGCTAGCGCCGCAGATACGCAGTATTTT
>-|TRBD2|20|TRBJ2-3|TRBV9
CASSVDPPDGGLAGTDTQYF
TGTGCCAGCAGCGTCGACCCACCGGATGGGGGACTAGCGGGGACAGATACGCAGTATTTT
>-|-|15|TRBJ1-4|TRBV29-1
CSVEGEGGTNEKLFF
TGCAGCGTTGAGGGGGAAGGGGGAACTAATGAAAAACTGTTTTTT
>-|-|15|TRBJ1-4|TRBV6-4
CASSEESAGMEKLFF
TGTGCCAGCAGTGAAGAATCGGCAGGGATGGAAAAACTGTTTTTT
>-|-|14|TRBJ2-3|TRBV9
CASSVTRSTDTQYF
TGTGCCAGCAGCGTAACAAGAAGCACAGATACGCAGTATTTT
>-|-|13|TRBJ2-1|TRBV5-1
CASSLMGDNEQFF
TGCGCCAGCAGCTTAATGGGAGACAATGAGCAGTTCTTC
>-|-|15|TRBJ1-1|TRBV5-1
CASSLAGHRNTEAFF
TGCGCCAGCAGCTTGGCGGGACATCGGAACACTGAAGCTTTCTTT
>-|-|12|TRBJ2-2|TRBV4-2
CASSLSTGELFF
TGTGCCAGCAGCCTCTCCACCGGGGAGCTGTTTTTT
>once|TRBD1|13|TRBJ2-7|TRBV5-4
CASSLSGQGWQYF
TGTGCCAGCAGCTTGTCGGGACAGGGTTGGCAGTACTTC
>few|-|14|TRBJ2-7|TRBV28
CASSSDSLHYEQYF
TGTGCCAGCAGTTCCGACAGCCTGCACTACGAGCAGTACTTC
>-|TRBD1|14|TRBJ1-2|TRBV6-5
CASSPTGDPYGYTF
TGTGCCAGCAGCCCCACAGGGGACCCCTATGGCTACACCTTC
>-|TRBD1|14|TRBJ1-4|TRBV28
CASSLDRVVEKLFF
TGTGCCAGCAGTTTGGACAGGGTGGTGGAAAAACTGTTTTTT
>-|-|13|TRBJ2-2|TRBV6-5
CASSYDITGELFF
TGTGCCAGCAGTTACGACATTACCGGGGAGCTGTTTTTT
>-|-|14|TRBJ1-2|TRBV4-1
CASSQEEGIYGYTF
TGCGCCAGCAGCCAAGAGGAGGGGATCTATGGCTACACCTTC
>-|TRBD1|13|TRBJ1-2|TRBV27
CASSSGGGGGYTF
TGTGCCAGCAGTTCAGGGGGCGGAGGGGGCTACACCTTC
>few|-|15|TRBJ1-5|TRBV4-3
CASSQDTRGGQPQHF
TGCGCCAGCAGCCAAGATACGAGGGGAGGTCAGCCCCAGCATTTT
>-|-|14|TRBJ1-2|TRBV6-5
CASSYSSRGSGYTF
TGTGCCAGCAGTTACTCGAGTAGAGGATCCGGCTACACCTTC
>-|TRBD1|13|TRBJ1-1|TRBV10-3
CAIKQGIDTEAFF
TGTGCCATTAAACAGGGGATTGACACTGAAGCTTTCTTT
>-|-|15|TRBJ1-4|TRBV15
CATSYSGGRDEKLFF
TGTGCCACCAGCTATTCGGGGGGAAGGGACGAAAAACTGTTTTTT
>-|TRBD1|15|TRBJ1-1|TRBV5-1
CASSWGQGPNTEAFF
TGCGCCAGCAGCTGGGGACAGGGGCCGAACACTGAAGCTTTCTTT
>-|-|17|TRBJ1-1|TRBV10-3
CAISDNIGGGQNTEAFF
TGTGCCATCAGTGACAACATCGGGGGGGGACAGAACACTGAAGCTTTCTTT
>-|TRBD1|11|TRBJ2-7|TRBV25-1
CASTGTGEQYF
TGTGCCAGCACCGGGACAGGCGAGCAGTACTTC
>-|-|16|TRBJ2-7|TRBV5-3
CARSLTGGPGSYEQYF
TGTGCCAGAAGCTTGACCGGGGGGCCTGGCTCCTACGAGCAGTACTTC
>-|TRBD1|15|TRBJ1-2|TRBV7-9
CASSPGTGSAYGYTF
TGTGCCAGCAGCCCCGGGACAGGGTCGGCCTATGGCTACACCTTC
>-|TRBD2|15|TRBJ2-2|TRBV7-8
CASSLLRGGTGELFF
TGTGCCAGCAGCTTATTACGGGGGGGCACCGGGGAGCTGTTTTTT
>-|-|14|TRBJ2-7|TRBV6-1
CASSEAGGLFEQYF
TGTGCCAGCAGTGAAGCGGGGGGGCTCTTCGAGCAGTACTTC